This entry describes one TCR beta chain. Its antigen target is currently unknown. There are no base qualities to consult, and no much larger clone falls within one base. Using the deep immunoSEQ assay, TCR CDR3 regions were amplified from genomic DNA by multiplex PCR. Extracted genomic DNA from each cell subset was spread evenly across all wells of several immunoSEQ 96-well plates, with each plate serving as a replicate. For sorted subsets, each replicate PCR was loaded with roughly 190 ng genomic DNA, equivalent to approximately 27,000 T cell genomes. The purified libraries were quantified using a Qubit 3.0 fluorometer, sized with a Bioanalyzer 2100, and then quantified again using the KAPA Library Quantification kit. Every immunoSEQ 96-well plate was sequenced on a dedicated single-read 150-cycle Illumina NextSeq 550 flow cell. The authors processed their data as follows. Because the immunoSEQ output included only junctional sequences and no quality scores, the filtering could not be the same as the filtering used for full-length reads. Sequences were annotated with PyIR, a Python wrapper for IgBLAST v1.9, and V/J genes and CDR3 were assigned using IMGT germline references. Any read was removed if the V/J assignment was weak (E-value above 1e-6), the CDR3 was missing, or the read contained stop codons, out-of-frame junctions, or ambiguous translated residues. V3J clonotypes were defined by identical inferred V gene, J gene, and CDR3 amino acid sequence. Percentage overlap between repertoires was calculated by dividing the number of shared unique clonotypes by the size of the smaller repertoire. Richness of each repertoire was evaluated using RTK rarefaction, the Chao1 estimator, and Recon v2.1 estimates of unobserved clonotypes. OLGA was used to compute generation probabilities for all TCRbeta clonotypes that the gDNA method yielded from a few donors. The table was pulled from immuneACCESS by TCRdb, which kept in-frame rearrangements only. Such tables lose some clones; where checked, under half of the loss comes from unresolved V genes, and the rest has no known cause. Clone size and V and J calls were adopted from that table, with D and trimming inferred from the DNA. In this sample the table shows 1.4 million to 1.5 million clones, more than 95% of which occur a single time. More than 0.9% of the sample is in the top ten clones.

The data were taken from a study of shared clonotypes between healthy human individuals (dated by TCRdb to about 2020). About the investigation overall: A few men and a couple of women, aged 18 to 49 years, made up the cohort. Different laboratories and diverse techniques were used to prepare libraries and sequence TCR repertoires, to increase sequencing depth and limit assay-specific biases. For each donor, three plates each were used for CD4 naive and CD4 memory, two plates were used for CD8 naive, and one plate was used for CD8 memory. To estimate repertoire size and how much clonotypes are shared between individuals, the study performed deep sequencing of blood TCR repertoires from a few healthy adults. Per donor, leukapheresis produced somewhere between about 0.9 and 9.5 billion PBMCs.

The donors were healthy, HIV-negative adults with no recently reported acute infections or vaccinations. All donors were Caucasian adults living in Nashville, Tennessee, USA. CD4+ T cells were enriched through magnetic negative selection, after which naive cells were positively selected on CD45RA and the remaining negative fraction served as the memory subset. After blood collection by leukapheresis, PBMCs were isolated using Ficoll-Histopaque density gradient centrifugation and then cryopreserved in the vapor phase of liquid nitrogen. Analytical flow cytometry was used to check the purity and quantity of each magnetically sorted T cell population. Genomic DNA was isolated from every sorted fraction and measured by UV absorbance on a Nanodrop 2000c. Points the paper makes about the study in general: Higher generation probabilities were observed for clonotypes shared by all four sorted-subset donors than for non-shared clonotypes. Sampling was limited to blood, and TCR repertoires in tissue likely differ from TCR repertoires in blood. About 5% of naive CD4, 3.5% of naive CD8, 2% to 2.5% of memory CD4, and 0.35% to 0.4% of memory CD8 clonotypes were shared across four donors. Larger estimated clonotype richness was generally found for naive subsets than for memory subsets. Even with the large sequencing depth, rarefaction of the sorted-subset datasets indicated that sequencing was incomplete. Because the study included only a small number of donors, the genetic and exposure-history diversity represented was limited. Pairwise subsampling led to the expectation that sequencing depth would affect the degree of clonotype sharing among donors.

From cysteine to phenylalanine, the CDR3 is 18 amino acids long. The only DNA kept is the CDR3, 54 bases in frame from the first base. The CDR1 and CDR2 encoded by the germline V gene are KGHSH and LQKENI. V trim: 3 bases; J trim: 6 bases; unmatched bases: 16. The source is a young man in good health. Material: naive CD4+ T cells sorted from blood. The cell subset or site label for this specimen denotes: CD45RA+ positively selected. The sequence is built from TRBV18 and TRBJ2-1, with 8 middle bases fitting TRBD2. The DNA sequence is TGTGCCAGCTCACCTTCATTAGTCAAAGCGGGAGCAGGCAATGAGCAGTTCTTC. Its coded protein is CASSPSLVKAGAGNEQFF.